What follows are 32 T cell receptor beta chains derived from one specimen sequenced in a study of blood T cell repertoires in COVID-19 (dated by TCRdb to 2018 to 2020). To prepare the library, the immunoSEQ multiplex PCR assay was applied. TCRdb holds this immuneACCESS table with in-frame rearrangements only. Some clones are missing; in checked studies, unresolved V genes explain under half, and the rest has no known cause. For this sample there are some 150,000 clones; about 89% appear just once. Less than 3% of the sample is held by the ten biggest clonotypes. The specimen was peripheral blood. The receptors derive from a man in his 60s with active or convalescent COVID-19.

The rearrangement joins TRBV27 to TRBJ2-2; D ambiguous. The CDR3 has 12 amino acids. Germline CDR1 is MNHEY and CDR2 is SMNVEV (reference sequence). The germline V and J ends were trimmed by 7 bases and 5 bases, with 8 bases remaining between them. The DNA for the CDR3 is TGTGCCAGCAATGCCAGGACCGGGGAGCTGTTTTTT. Protein product: CASNARTGELFF.

V usage is TRBV19 and J usage is TRBJ1-3; a weak D match, TRBD1 (6 bases). The V gene's germline CDR1 is LNHDA and CDR2 SQIVND (reference sequence). V lost 5 bases and J 4 bases, leaving 18 bases between the germline ends. The CDR3 sequence is 16 residues long. The CDR3 sequence: CASSVLRGPTGNTIYF. Here the CDR3 DNA reads TGTGCCAGTAGTGTTCTCAGGGGACCCACGGGAAACACCATATATTTT.

J is TRBJ2-5 and V is TRBV19, with D tentatively TRBD1 (6 bases). The CDR3 is 15 residues long. CDR1 and CDR2 from the germline V gene are LNHDA and SQIVND (reference sequence). The V end was cut by 5 bases, the J end by 5 bases, with 18 bases between. CDR3: CASSAIITGLETQYF. The CDR3 nucleotides read TGTGCCAGTAGTGCAATTATAACAGGGCTGGAGACCCAGTACTTC.

This CDR3 reads CASSQGEGEKLFF. As DNA, the CDR3 is TGTGCCAGCAGCCAAGGGGAGGGGGAAAAACTGTTTTTT. J is TRBJ1-4 and V is TRBV3-1 (or the pseudogene TRBV3-2); TRBD1 might be the D (5 bases). Germline loops: CDR1 LGHDT, CDR2 YNNKEL (reference sequence). Trimming took 1 base from V and 8 from J, leaving 8 bases between them. The CDR3 sequence is 13 residues long.

V and J are TRBV7-2 and TRBJ1-5; the match to TRBD1 covers 9 bases. V was clipped by 5 bases and J by 2 bases; unmatched bases: 7. CDR3 length: 16 amino acids. The V gene's germline CDR1 is SGHTA and CDR2 FQGNSA. CDR3 amino acids: CASSPGTGLGNQPQHF. CDR3 sequence (DNA): TGTGCCAGCAGCCCTGGGACAGGGCTGGGCAATCAGCCCCAGCATTTT. The full variable domain, completed using reference TRBV7-2 and TRBJ1-5, is GAGVSQSPSNKVTEKGKDVELRCDPISGHTALYWYRQSLGQGLEFLIYFQGNSAPDKSGLPSDRFSAERTGGSVSTLTIQRTQQEDSAVYLCASSPGTGLGNQPQHFGDGTRLSIL.

V and J are TRBV7-9 and TRBJ2-1; maybe TRBD1 (6 bases). Germline V lookup: CDR1 SEHNR, CDR2 FQNEAQ (reference sequence). This CDR3 has 13 amino acids. V gave up 4 bases and J gave up 9 bases, with 13 bases separating them. CDR3 amino acids: CASSYGTMPEQFF. Written as DNA, the CDR3 is TGTGCCAGCAGCTACGGGACAATGCCTGAGCAGTTCTTC. Drawing the rest from reference TRBV7-9 and TRBJ2-1, the complete variable domain is DTGVSQNPRHKITKRGQNVTFRCDPISEHNRLYWYRQTLGQGPEFLTYFQNEAQLEKSRLLSDRFSAERPKGSFSTLEIQRTEQGDSAMYLCASSYGTMPEQFFGPGTRLTVL.

J is TRBJ1-4 and V is TRBV5-1, with TRBD1 as a possible D gene (5 bases). V gave up 4 bases and J gave up 0 bases, with 10 bases separating them. The CDR3 is 15 amino acids. CDR1 and CDR2 (germline): SGHRS, YFSETQ. The CDR3, as DNA: TGCGCCAGCAGCCCGTTGACAGCAACTAATGAAAAACTGTTTTTT. As protein: CASSPLTATNEKLFF.

The chain joins TRBV5-1 to TRBJ2-3; D perhaps matches TRBD2 (5 bases). Germline values: CDR1 SGHRS, CDR2 YFSETQ. The CDR3 is made up of 15 amino acids. Deletions cut 7 bases from V and 0 bases from J, with 15 bases between. The CDR3, as DNA: TGCGCCAGCGCTAGCTGGCAACCTAGCACAGATACGCAGTATTTT. Its protein is CASASWQPSTDTQYF.

The rearrangement links TRBV5-1 to TRBJ2-2, with 13 bases that match TRBD2. V was pared by 2 bases and J by 4 bases, with 2 bases of the junction left unmatched. CDR1 SGHRS and CDR2 YFSETQ come from the germline V gene. The CDR3 consists of 16 residues. CDR3 DNA: TGCGCCAGCAGCTTAGGGACTAGCGGGGCCACCGGGGAGCTGTTTTTT. It yields the protein CASSLGTSGATGELFF.

This sequence joins TRBV3-1 (or the pseudogene TRBV3-2) and TRBJ1-2; D not certain. CDR1 and CDR2 from the germline V gene are LGHDT and YNNKEL (reference sequence). Trimming cost V 1 base and J 1 base, with 13 bases left between them. This CDR3 comprises 16 residues. This chain's CDR3 is CASSQVGRRVNYGYTF. CDR3 sequence (DNA): TGTGCCAGCAGCCAAGTAGGGCGGAGGGTTAACTATGGCTACACCTTC.

The V call is TRBV28, the J call TRBJ2-5; the match to TRBD1 covers 9 bases. J was trimmed by 3 bases and V by 6 bases; bases with no gene match: 8. The CDR3 runs 15 residues. Germline CDR1 and CDR2: MDHEN and SYDVKM. CDR3 DNA: TGTGCCAGCAGAGACAGGGGGATCAGTAAAGAGACCCAGTACTTC. Translated, it gives CASRDRGISKETQYF.

This clone was found once. The V call is TRBV30, the J call TRBJ1-1, with D possibly matching TRBD1 (6 bases). V was cut by 0 bases and J by 5 bases, with 16 bases left in between. CDR3 size: 15 residues. Looked up from germline, CDR1 is GTSNPN and CDR2 is SVGIG (reference sequence). CDR3 sequence: CAWSVLRGARTEAFF. CDR3 bases: TGTGCCTGGAGTGTACTACGGGGGGCGAGGACTGAAGCTTTCTTT.

This chain links TRBV5-6 with TRBJ1-5, with 8 bases identical to TRBD1. The V gene end was trimmed by 0 bases and the J gene end by 2 bases; junction bases not matched to a gene: 4. CDR1 is SGHDT, CDR2 YYEEEE, per germline. This CDR3 contains 16 residues. In nucleotides, the CDR3 is TGTGCCAGCAGCTTGGGCCAGGGGGCAGGCAATCAGCCCCAGCATTTT. Translated: CASSLGQGAGNQPQHF.

The gene calls are TRBV30 and TRBJ1-3, with D possibly being TRBD1 (5 bases). The CDR3 has 13 residues. V gave up 7 bases and J gave up 4 bases, with 14 bases separating them. Germline-derived CDR1 and CDR2 are GTSNPN and SVGIG (reference sequence). CDR3 in amino acids: CAFKTVGGNTIYF. The CDR3, as DNA: TGTGCCTTCAAGACAGTAGGAGGAAACACCATATATTTT.

The rearrangement links TRBV9 to TRBJ2-3, with 9 bases that match TRBD2. The V and J ends lost 3 bases and 1 base, in that order; junction bases with no gene match: 3. Germline CDR1 is SGDLS and CDR2 is YYNGEE. This CDR3 has 15 residues. The CDR3: CASSAREGGTDTQYF. CDR3 coding DNA: TGTGCCAGCAGCGCGCGGGAGGGGGGCACAGATACGCAGTATTTT. The variable domain in full, with the rest retrieved from reference TRBV9 and TRBJ2-3, is DSGVTQTPKHLITATGQRVTLRCSPRSGDLSVYWYQQSLDQGLQFLIQYYNGEERAKGNILERFSAQQFPDLHSELNLSSLELGDSALYFCASSAREGGTDTQYFGPGTRLTVL.

CDR3 coding DNA: TGCGCCAGCAGCTTGAGACTAGCGGGAGGGCCCGGCGGGGAGCTGTTTTTT. Amino acids: CASSLRLAGGPGGELFF. This sequence joins TRBV5-1 and TRBJ2-2, with TRBD2 matching 14 bases. The CDR3 is 17 amino acids. Germline CDR1 and CDR2: SGHRS and YFSETQ. J gave up 7 bases and V 1 base, and 6 bases lay outside the gene matches.

The V gene is TRBV28, the J gene TRBJ2-4; the match to TRBD1 covers 7 bases. This CDR3 region has 17 residues. CDR1 and CDR2 from the germline V gene are MDHEN and SYDVKM. V gave up 7 bases and J gave up 0 bases; unmatched junction bases: 12. The CDR3 bases are TGTGCCAGCACCCCTTCGTCCGGGACAGAAGCCAAAAACATTCAGTACTTC. As protein: CASTPSSGTEAKNIQYF.

In this sample, this clone turned up a few times. CDR3 DNA: TGTGCCAGCAGCCCGTCGGTCGGCTACGAGCAGTACTTC. This codes for CASSPSVGYEQYF. This sequence joins TRBV7-9 and TRBJ2-7; unclear D gene. The CDR3 is 13 amino acids. V was trimmed by 5 bases and J by 3 bases, leaving 11 bases between them. CDR1 SEHNR and CDR2 FQNEAQ come from the germline V gene (reference sequence).

V gene TRBV5-8 combines with J gene TRBJ2-7; TRBD2 agrees at 14 bases. Trimming took 3 bases from V and 6 from J; bases not matched to a gene: 5. This CDR3 is built from 15 residues. CDR1 SGHTS and CDR2 YDEGEE come from the germline V gene. The CDR3 DNA sequence: TGTGCCAGCAGCTGGGGACTAGCGGGAGTTGCCGAGCAGTACTTC. Translated, it gives CASSWGLAGVAEQYF.

This rearrangement joins TRBV18 to TRBJ1-1; TRBD1 aligns across 7 bases. After removal of 0 bases from V and 4 bases from J, the junction contained 8 bases not matched to a gene. Germline CDR1 and CDR2: KGHSH and LQKENI. The CDR3 consists of 16 residues. Here the CDR3 DNA reads TGTGCCAGCTCACCACCTGGGACAGCCAGTTCCACTGAAGCTTTCTTT. Translating gives CASSPPGTASSTEAFF. The full variable domain, rest sourced from reference TRBV18 and TRBJ1-1, is NAGVMQNPRHLVRRRGQEARLRCSPMKGHSHVYWYRQLPEEGLKFMVYLQKENIIDESGMPKERFSAEFPKEGPSILRIQQVVRGDSAAYFCASSPPGTASSTEAFFGQGTRLTVV.

The J gene is TRBJ1-6, the V gene TRBV2; weak D call: TRBD1 (5 bases). CDR1 and CDR2 (germline): SNHLY, FYNNEI. The V gene lost 8 bases and the J gene lost 10 bases, with 18 bases spanning the gap. The CDR3 length is 14 residues. In DNA, the CDR3 is TGTGCCAGCCGACCTCTTATGGAGGGGTCACCCCTCCACTTT. This codes for CASRPLMEGSPLHF.

J is TRBJ1-1 and V is TRBV11-2; 9 nucleotides align to TRBD1. The CDR3 is 15 amino acids. The V gene end was trimmed by 5 bases and the J gene end by 4 bases; junction bases not matched to a gene: 8. Germline V CDR1 and CDR2: SGHAT, FQNNGV. CDR3 protein: CASSETGGRFTEAFF. The CDR3 nucleotides are TGTGCCAGCAGCGAGACAGGGGGTCGTTTCACTGAAGCTTTCTTT.

This clone was seen more than once but under ten times. The gene calls are TRBV15 and TRBJ2-1, with 7 nucleotides matching TRBD1. The trim removed 2 bases at V and 10 bases at J, leaving 8 bases unmatched. Germline values: CDR1 LNHNV, CDR2 YYDKDF (reference sequence). The CDR3 totals 14 residues. The CDR3 here is CATSRSRPGQEQFF. CDR3 bases: TGTGCCACCAGCAGAAGTCGGCCGGGACAGGAGCAGTTCTTC. Full variable domain (rest looked up from reference TRBV15 and TRBJ2-1): DAMVIQNPRYQVTQFGKPVTLSCSQTLNHNVMYWYQQKSSQAPKLLFHYYDKDFNNEADTPDNFQSRRPNTSFCFLDIRSPGLGDTAMYLCATSRSRPGQEQFFGPGTRLTVL.

This sequence joins TRBV15 and TRBJ1-1; D unresolved. Trimming removed 5 bases from V and 0 bases from J, with 7 bases in between. Germline V gene sequence: CDR1 LNHNV, CDR2 YYDKDF (reference sequence). There are 13 residues in the CDR3. The CDR3 here is CATSEALNTEAFF. The CDR3 coding sequence is TGTGCCACCAGCGAGGCTTTGAACACTGAAGCTTTCTTT.

The rearrangement uses TRBV18 and TRBJ2-5; unclear D gene. CDR1 and CDR2 (germline): KGHSH, LQKENI. V was cut by 3 bases and J by 5 bases, with 13 bases left in between. The length of the CDR3 is 14 residues. The CDR3 region is CASSPPQIGETQYF. CDR3 sequence (DNA): TGTGCCAGCTCACCCCCCCAGATCGGGGAGACCCAGTACTTC. Combining the CDR3 with reference TRBV18 and TRBJ2-5 gives the whole variable domain NAGVMQNPRHLVRRRGQEARLRCSPMKGHSHVYWYRQLPEEGLKFMVYLQKENIIDESGMPKERFSAEFPKEGPSILRIQQVVRGDSAAYFCASSPPQIGETQYFGPGTRLLVL.

This chain joins TRBV4-2 and TRBJ2-7; 8 bases line up with TRBD1. The CDR3 spans 15 residues. Germline CDR1 and CDR2: LGHNA and YNFKEQ. J gave up 8 bases and V 3 bases, and 12 bases lay outside the gene matches. CDR3 residues: CASSQADRGGVQQYF. The CDR3 nucleotides read TGTGCCAGCAGCCAGGCCGACAGGGGCGGTGTTCAGCAGTACTTC.

The chain is built from TRBV11-2 and TRBJ2-1, with D perhaps matching TRBD2 (5 bases). Per the germline V gene, CDR1 is SGHAT and CDR2 is FQNNGV. With 2 bases removed from V and 6 bases from J, the gap between germline ends came to 11 bases. The CDR3 extends over 14 amino acids. DNA for the CDR3: TGTGCCAGCAGCTTAAGTCCAGCGGCCAATGAGCAGTTCTTC. It translates to CASSLSPAANEQFF. Combining the CDR3 with reference TRBV11-2 and TRBJ2-1 gives the whole variable domain EAGVAQSPRYKIIEKRQSVAFWCNPISGHATLYWYQQILGQGPKLLIQFQNNGVVDDSQLPKDRFSAERLKGVDSTLKIQPAKLEDSAVYLCASSLSPAANEQFFGPGTRLTVL.

The chain uses TRBV5-1 and TRBJ2-3; 13 bases fit TRBD2. Germline loops: CDR1 SGHRS, CDR2 YFSETQ. Trimming cost V 4 bases and J 5 bases; bases outside gene matches: 4. The CDR3 contains 15 residues. The CDR3 DNA follows: TGCGCCAGCAGCCTGACTAGCGGGGGGATAGATACGCAGTATTTT. Protein sequence: CASSLTSGGIDTQYF.

The chain carries TRBV5-4 and TRBJ2-2, with 11 bases identical to TRBD2. V shed 1 base and J 6 bases; nucleotides not matched to a gene: 2. The CDR3 totals 15 residues. CDR1 and CDR2 from the germline V gene are SGHNT and YYREEE (reference sequence). CDR3 nucleotide sequence: TGTGCCAGCAGCTTGCTAGCGGGAGGTGCCGGGGAGCTGTTTTTT. Amino acid sequence: CASSLLAGGAGELFF.

The chain has TRBV20-1 and TRBJ2-1; possibly TRBD2 for D (6 bases). Germline V lookup: CDR1 DFQATT, CDR2 SNEGSKA (reference sequence). The CDR3 covers 11 residues. Trimming left V 1 base short and J 14 bases short, with 12 bases between. This CDR3 is CSARGSGDEFF. The CDR3 DNA reads as TGCAGTGCTAGAGGTTCGGGAGACGAGTTCTTC.

This sequence joins TRBV18 and TRBJ1-1; tentative D call: TRBD1 (5 bases). Between the trimmed V and J ends, which lost 2 bases and 3 bases, there was a span of 13 bases. The germline gives CDR1 KGHSH, CDR2 LQKENI. The CDR3 is 15 residues long. The CDR3 coding sequence is TGTGCCAGCTCACCAAGAAGGGGCAGGGACACTGAAGCTTTCTTT. Translated, it gives CASSPRRGRDTEAFF.

The chain couples TRBV19 to TRBJ2-6; TRBD1 agrees at 8 bases. Germline trimming cut 4 bases from V and 0 bases from J; bases unmatched to any gene: 5. Germline V gene data show CDR1 as LNHDA and CDR2 as SQIVND (reference sequence). This CDR3 is built from 17 residues. Here the CDR3 reads CASSRRTGFSGANVLTF. Here the CDR3 DNA reads TGTGCCAGTAGTAGAAGGACAGGGTTCTCTGGGGCCAACGTCCTGACTTTC.